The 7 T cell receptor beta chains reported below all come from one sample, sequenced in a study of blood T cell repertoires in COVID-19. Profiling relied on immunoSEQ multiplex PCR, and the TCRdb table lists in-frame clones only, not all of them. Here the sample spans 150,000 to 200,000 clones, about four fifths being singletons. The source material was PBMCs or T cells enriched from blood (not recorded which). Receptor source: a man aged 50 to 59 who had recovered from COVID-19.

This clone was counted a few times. The CDR3 nucleotides read TGTGCCAGCAGCTTAGGTCCCGACAACACCTACGAGCAGTACTTC. It encodes CASSLGPDNTYEQYF. The V and J genes are TRBV11-2 and TRBJ2-7; D ambiguous. Germline V gene data show CDR1 as SGHAT and CDR2 as FQNNGV. This CDR3 region has 15 residues. The germline V and J ends were trimmed by 1 base and 2 bases, with 12 bases remaining between them. Using reference TRBV11-2 and TRBJ2-7 for the parts outside the CDR3, the full variable domain is EAGVAQSPRYKIIEKRQSVAFWCNPISGHATLYWYQQILGQGPKLLIQFQNNGVVDDSQLPKDRFSAERLKGVDSTLKIQPAKLEDSAVYLCASSLGPDNTYEQYFGPGTRLTVT.

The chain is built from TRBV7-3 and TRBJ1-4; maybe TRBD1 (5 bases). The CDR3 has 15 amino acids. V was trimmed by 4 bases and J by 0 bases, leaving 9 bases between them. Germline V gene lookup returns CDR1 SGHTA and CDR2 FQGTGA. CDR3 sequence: CASSSRQTTNEKLFF. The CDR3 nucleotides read TGTGCCAGCAGCTCCCGACAGACAACTAATGAAAAACTGTTTTTT.

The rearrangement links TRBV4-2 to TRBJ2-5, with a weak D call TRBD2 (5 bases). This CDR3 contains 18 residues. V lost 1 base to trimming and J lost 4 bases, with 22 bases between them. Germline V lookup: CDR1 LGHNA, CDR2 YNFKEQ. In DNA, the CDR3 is TGTGCCAGCAGCCAAGCGGTGGGTGGAGGTGGGAGCGCAGAGACCCAGTACTTC. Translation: CASSQAVGGGGSAETQYF.

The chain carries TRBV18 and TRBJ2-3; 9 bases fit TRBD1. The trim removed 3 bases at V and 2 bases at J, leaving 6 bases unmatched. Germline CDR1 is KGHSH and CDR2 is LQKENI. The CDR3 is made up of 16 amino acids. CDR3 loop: CASSPGTGLSTDTQYF. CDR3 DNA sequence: TGTGCCAGCTCACCGGGGACAGGGCTTTCCACAGATACGCAGTATTTT.

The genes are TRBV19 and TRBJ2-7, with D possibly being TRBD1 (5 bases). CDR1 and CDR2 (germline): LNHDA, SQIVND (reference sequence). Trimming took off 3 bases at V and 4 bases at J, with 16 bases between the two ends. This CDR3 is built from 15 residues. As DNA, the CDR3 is TGTGCCAGTAGTATCTTAGCAGGGAAGGGGTACGAGCAGTACTTC. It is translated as CASSILAGKGYEQYF.

The CDR3 region has the DNA TGTGCCAGTAAACCTCTATCTAGCACAGATACGCAGTATTTT. Its protein is CASKPLSSTDTQYF. V usage is TRBV19 and J usage is TRBJ2-3; the D is unclear. CDR3 size: 14 residues. Looked up from germline, CDR1 is LNHDA and CDR2 is SQIVND (reference sequence). V was clipped by 7 bases and J by 0 bases, with 11 bases between them.

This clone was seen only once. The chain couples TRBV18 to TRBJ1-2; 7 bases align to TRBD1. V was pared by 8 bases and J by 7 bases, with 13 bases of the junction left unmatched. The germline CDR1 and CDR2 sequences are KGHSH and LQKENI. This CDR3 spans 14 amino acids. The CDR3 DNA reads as TGTGCCAGCCTAACCCCCCTCCAGGGGGGTGGCTACACCTTC. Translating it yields CASLTPLQGGGYTF.